Listed below are T cell receptor beta chains from one sample, sequenced in a study of blood T cell repertoires in COVID-19. Assay used: immunoSEQ multiplex PCR; TCRdb lists only in-frame clones, some missing. The sample shows under 250,000 clones, about 85% of them seen only once. The sequencing input was PBMCs or T cells enriched from blood (not recorded which). The receptors were sampled from a man aged 25 to 45 who had recovered from COVID-19. The CDR3 runs from the conserved cysteine through the conserved F or W. Fields, in order: CDR3 DNA, CDR3 protein, D gene, J gene, V gene, clone size. A D gene is named only where the DNA matches it firmly. Clone size, where shown, is once, few, many, or a class for clones that have expanded.

TGTGCCAGCTCACCATCGGGACTAGCGGGGGTCCGGGCCCAGTACTTC,CASSPSGLAGVRAQYF,TRBD2,TRBJ2-5,TRBV18,-
TGCGCCAGCAGCCAACTCCATCCTGGTAGTCAGCCCCAGCATTTT,CASSQLHPGSQPQHF,-,TRBJ1-5,TRBV4-1,once
TGTGCCAGCATCCCCCGAGCGGGCAAAGAGACCCAGTACTTC,CASIPRAGKETQYF,-,TRBJ2-5,TRBV6-5,-
TGCGCCAGCAGCTTACAGGTTATCGTTAACAATGAGCAGTTCTTC,CASSLQVIVNNEQFF,-,TRBJ2-1,TRBV5-1,-
TGTGCCAGCAGTTTAGCGGTAGCGGGAGGGACCTACGAGCAGTACTTC,CASSLAVAGGTYEQYF,TRBD2,TRBJ2-7,TRBV27,-
TGTGCCAGCACCCCAGGGGCCTATGGCTACACCTTC,CASTPGAYGYTF,-,TRBJ1-2,TRBV12-3/TRBV12-4,few
TGTGCCAGCAGCCGGGACAGGTCCTACGAGCAGTACTTC,CASSRDRSYEQYF,TRBD1,TRBJ2-7,TRBV3-1/TRBV3-2,-
TGTGCCAGCAGCGAAGGGCCCAAAGAGACCCAGTACTTC,CASSEGPKETQYF,-,TRBJ2-5,TRBV2,-
TGCGCCAGCACCATAACTAGAGGGAGTCGCCAAGAGACCCAGTACTTC,CASTITRGSRQETQYF,-,TRBJ2-5,TRBV5-1,few
TGTGCCAGTAGTGGGATCCCGGGACAGGGACCCTATGGCTACACCTTC,CASSGIPGQGPYGYTF,TRBD1,TRBJ1-2,TRBV19,-
TGTGCCATCAATGGGGGACAGGGGGCTGGGAATGAGCAGTTCTTC,CAINGGQGAGNEQFF,TRBD1,TRBJ2-1,TRBV10-3,-